This TCR beta chain was captured by sequencing in a study of beta chain features in type 1 diabetes. By way of CD45RO/CCR7/CD25/CD127/CD95/CD27, the CD4+ regulatory, stem cell-like memory, central memory and naive cells were sorted. Once sorted, every population was more than 98% pure. Since all of the isolated RNA was reverse transcribed, expressed TCRB transcripts were what got sequenced. Sequencing was performed with immunoSEQ multiplex PCR; in TCRdb, only in-frame clones are kept and a portion is missing. The sample has some 640,000 clones; more than 12% are singletons. As concerns this clone: The antigen is not known.

Study-level findings and limits: Moderate but significant shortening of TCRB CDR3s was recorded in all four CD4+ subsets from Type 1 diabetes patients.

Per the germline V gene, CDR1 is SGHRS and CDR2 is YFSETQ. This CDR3 has 14 amino acids. The junction had 2 bases not matched to a gene; V was cut back by 1 base and J by 8 bases. The source of this sequence is a young man with type 1 diabetes. The sequencing sample was made of naive CD4+ T cells from blood. The rearrangement joins TRBV5-1 to TRBJ2-4; 11 bases map to TRBD1. The CDR3 DNA reads as TGCGCCAGCAGCTTGTGGGGACAGGGGGACATTCAGTACTTC. Translated, it gives CASSLWGQGDIQYF.